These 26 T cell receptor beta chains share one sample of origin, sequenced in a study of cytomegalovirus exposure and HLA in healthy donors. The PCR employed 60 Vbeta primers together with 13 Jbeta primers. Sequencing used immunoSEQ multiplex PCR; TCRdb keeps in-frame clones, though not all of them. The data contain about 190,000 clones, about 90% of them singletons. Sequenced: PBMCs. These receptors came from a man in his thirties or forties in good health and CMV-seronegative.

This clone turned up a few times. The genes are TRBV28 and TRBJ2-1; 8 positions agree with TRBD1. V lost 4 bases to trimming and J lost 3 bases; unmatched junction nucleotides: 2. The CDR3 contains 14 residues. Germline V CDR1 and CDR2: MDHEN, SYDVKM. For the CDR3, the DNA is TGTGCCAGCAGTTCTGACAGGGGCTACAATGAGCAGTTCTTC. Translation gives CASSSDRGYNEQFF.

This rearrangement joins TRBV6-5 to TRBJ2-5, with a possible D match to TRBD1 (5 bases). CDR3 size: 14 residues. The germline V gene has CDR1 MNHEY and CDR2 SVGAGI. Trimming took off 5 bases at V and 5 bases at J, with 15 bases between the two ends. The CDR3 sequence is CASSEGDSRETQYF. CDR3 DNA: TGTGCCAGCAGTGAAGGGGATAGCCGGGAGACCCAGTACTTC.

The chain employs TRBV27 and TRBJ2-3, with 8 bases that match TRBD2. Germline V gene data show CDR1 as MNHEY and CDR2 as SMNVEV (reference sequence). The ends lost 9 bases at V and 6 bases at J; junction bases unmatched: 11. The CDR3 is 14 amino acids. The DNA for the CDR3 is TGTGCCAGTGCCCCGGGGGGGCGTACGGATACGCAGTATTTT. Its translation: CASAPGGRTDTQYF.

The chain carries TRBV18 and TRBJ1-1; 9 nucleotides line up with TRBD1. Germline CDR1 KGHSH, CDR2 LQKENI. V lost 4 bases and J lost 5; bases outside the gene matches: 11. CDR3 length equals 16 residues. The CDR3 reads CASSQGQGVIRTEAFF. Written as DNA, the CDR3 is TGTGCCAGCTCACAGGGACAGGGAGTTATAAGGACTGAAGCTTTCTTT. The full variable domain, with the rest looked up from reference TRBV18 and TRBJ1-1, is NAGVMQNPRHLVRRRGQEARLRCSPMKGHSHVYWYRQLPEEGLKFMVYLQKENIIDESGMPKERFSAEFPKEGPSILRIQQVVRGDSAAYFCASSQGQGVIRTEAFFGQGTRLTVV.

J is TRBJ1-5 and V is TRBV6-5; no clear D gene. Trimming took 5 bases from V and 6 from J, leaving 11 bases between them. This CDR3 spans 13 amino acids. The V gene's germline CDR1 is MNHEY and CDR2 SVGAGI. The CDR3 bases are TGTGCCAGCAGTGCGAGTCTAAGTCAGCCCCAGCATTTT. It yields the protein CASSASLSQPQHF.

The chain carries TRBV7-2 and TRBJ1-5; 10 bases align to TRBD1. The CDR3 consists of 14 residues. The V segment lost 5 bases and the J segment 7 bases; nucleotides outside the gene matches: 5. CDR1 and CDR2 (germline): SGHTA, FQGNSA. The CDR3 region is CASSGDRGGQPQHF. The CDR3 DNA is TGTGCCAGCAGCGGGGACAGGGGCGGACAGCCCCAGCATTTT.

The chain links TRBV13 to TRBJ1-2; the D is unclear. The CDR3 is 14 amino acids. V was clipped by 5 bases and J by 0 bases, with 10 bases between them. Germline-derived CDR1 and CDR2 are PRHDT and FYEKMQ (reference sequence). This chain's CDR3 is CASSLGVANYGYTF. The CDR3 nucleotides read TGTGCCAGCAGCCTCGGGGTGGCTAACTATGGCTACACCTTC.

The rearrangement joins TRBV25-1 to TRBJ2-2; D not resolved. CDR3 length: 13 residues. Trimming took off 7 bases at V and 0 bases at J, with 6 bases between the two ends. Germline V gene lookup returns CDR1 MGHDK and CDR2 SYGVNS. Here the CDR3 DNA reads TGTGCCAGCAACAGAGCGAACACCGGGGAGCTGTTTTTT. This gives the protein CASNRANTGELFF.

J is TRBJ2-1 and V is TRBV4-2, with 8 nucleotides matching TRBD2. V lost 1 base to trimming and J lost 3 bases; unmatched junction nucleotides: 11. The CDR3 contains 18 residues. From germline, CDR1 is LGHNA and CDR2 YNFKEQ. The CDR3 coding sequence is TGTGCCAGCAGCCAAGTCCCTTTCGGGGGGGGCAACTACAATGAGCAGTTCTTC. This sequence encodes CASSQVPFGGGNYNEQFF.

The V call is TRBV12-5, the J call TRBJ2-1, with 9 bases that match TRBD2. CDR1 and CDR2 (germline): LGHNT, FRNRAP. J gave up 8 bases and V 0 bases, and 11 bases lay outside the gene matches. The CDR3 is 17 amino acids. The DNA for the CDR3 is TGTGCTAGTGGTTTGGTGTCCGGGACTAGCTTCGAACATGAGCAGTTCTTC. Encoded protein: CASGLVSGTSFEHEQFF. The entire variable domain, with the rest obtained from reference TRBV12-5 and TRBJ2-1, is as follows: DARVTQTPRHKVTEMGQEVTMRCQPILGHNTVFWYRQTMMQGLELLAYFRNRAPLDDSGMPKDRFSAEMPDATLATLKIQPSEPRDSAVYFCASGLVSGTSFEHEQFFGPGTRLTVL.

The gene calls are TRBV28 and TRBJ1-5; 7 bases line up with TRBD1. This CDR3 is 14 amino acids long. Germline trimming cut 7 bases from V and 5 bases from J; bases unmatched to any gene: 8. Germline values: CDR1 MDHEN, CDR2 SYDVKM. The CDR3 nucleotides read TGTGCCAGCACCCGGTGGCAGGGGGATCAGCCCCAGCATTTT. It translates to CASTRWQGDQPQHF.

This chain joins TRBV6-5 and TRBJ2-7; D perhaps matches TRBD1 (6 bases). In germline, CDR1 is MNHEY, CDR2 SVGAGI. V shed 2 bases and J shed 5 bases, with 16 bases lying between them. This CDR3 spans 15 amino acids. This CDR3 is CASSYRARRGNEQYF. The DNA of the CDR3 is TGTGCCAGCAGTTACAGGGCCCGCAGGGGCAACGAGCAGTACTTC.

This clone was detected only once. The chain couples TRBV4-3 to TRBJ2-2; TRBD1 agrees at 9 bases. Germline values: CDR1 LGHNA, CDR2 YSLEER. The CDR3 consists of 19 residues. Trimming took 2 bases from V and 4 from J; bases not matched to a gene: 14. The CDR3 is CASSQLYRDRDRSTGELFF. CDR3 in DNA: TGCGCCAGCAGCCAACTATACCGGGACAGGGATCGTAGCACCGGGGAGCTGTTTTTT.

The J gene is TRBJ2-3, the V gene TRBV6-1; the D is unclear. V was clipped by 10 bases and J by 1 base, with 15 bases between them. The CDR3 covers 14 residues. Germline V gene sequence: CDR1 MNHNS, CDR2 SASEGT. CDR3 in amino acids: CATPVIEGTDTQYF. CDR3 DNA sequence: TGTGCCACCCCAGTGATAGAGGGCACAGATACGCAGTATTTT.

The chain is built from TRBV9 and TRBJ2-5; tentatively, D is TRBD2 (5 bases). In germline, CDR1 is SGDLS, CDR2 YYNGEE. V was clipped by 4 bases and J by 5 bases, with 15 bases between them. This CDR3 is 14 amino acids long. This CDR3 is CASSPSAGGETQYF. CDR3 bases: TGTGCCAGCAGCCCATCCGCTGGCGGGGAGACCCAGTACTTC. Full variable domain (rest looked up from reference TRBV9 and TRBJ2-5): DSGVTQTPKHLITATGQRVTLRCSPRSGDLSVYWYQQSLDQGLQFLIQYYNGEERAKGNILERFSAQQFPDLHSELNLSSLELGDSALYFCASSPSAGGETQYFGPGTRLLVL.

For the CDR3, the DNA is TGTGCCAGCAGCTTAGGTCGGGGAGGTGGGCCGAACACTGAAGCTTTCTTT. Translating it yields CASSLGRGGGPNTEAFF. This chain links TRBV13 with TRBJ1-1; no firm D call. Trimming pared 0 bases from V and 1 base from J, leaving 15 bases between. Germline CDR1 reads PRHDT; CDR2 reads FYEKMQ (reference sequence). The CDR3 runs 17 residues.

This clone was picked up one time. CDR3 protein: CASSPRVSGPKRTQYF. In DNA, the CDR3 is TGTGCCAGCAGCCCCCGGGTTAGCGGACCGAAGCGAACCCAGTACTTC. The chain joins TRBV11-2 to TRBJ2-5, with D possibly being TRBD2 (6 bases). Trimming shortened V by 5 bases and J by 8 bases, and 24 bases separated the two germline ends. The CDR3 is made up of 16 amino acids. Germline lookup yields CDR1 SGHAT and CDR2 FQNNGV.

CDR3 in DNA: TGTGCCAGCAGCTGGGATCTACGCGGGGGTAGGTCCACCGGGGAGCTGTTTTTT. Translated, it gives CASSWDLRGGRSTGELFF. The rearrangement uses TRBV7-9 and TRBJ2-2, with 7 bases identical to TRBD2. V lost 4 bases to trimming and J lost 4 bases; unmatched junction nucleotides: 15. Germline CDR1 is SEHNR and CDR2 is FQNEAQ (reference sequence). CDR3 length equals 18 residues.

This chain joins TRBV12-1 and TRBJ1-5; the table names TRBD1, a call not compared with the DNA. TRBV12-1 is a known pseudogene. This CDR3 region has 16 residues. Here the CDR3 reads CASSFGGRRGNQPQHF. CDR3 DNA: TGTGCCAGCAGCTTTGGGGGGCGCCGGGGCAATCAGCCCCAGCATTTT.

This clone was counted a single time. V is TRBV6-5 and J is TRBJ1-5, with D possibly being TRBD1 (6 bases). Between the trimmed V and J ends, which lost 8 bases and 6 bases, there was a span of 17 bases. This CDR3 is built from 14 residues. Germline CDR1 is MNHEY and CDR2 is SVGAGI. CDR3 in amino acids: CASPSPGARQPQHF. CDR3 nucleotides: TGTGCCAGCCCCTCCCCAGGGGCCCGTCAGCCCCAGCATTTT.

In nucleotides, the CDR3 is TGCGCCAGCATGGAGGGACAGGGATCCGCCGGGGAGCTGTTTTTT. Its translation: CASMEGQGSAGELFF. The chain uses TRBV5-1 and TRBJ2-2; 9 bases line up with TRBD1. Germline CDR1 is SGHRS and CDR2 is YFSETQ. The CDR3 is 15 residues long. The trim removed 6 bases at V and 6 bases at J, leaving 9 bases unmatched.

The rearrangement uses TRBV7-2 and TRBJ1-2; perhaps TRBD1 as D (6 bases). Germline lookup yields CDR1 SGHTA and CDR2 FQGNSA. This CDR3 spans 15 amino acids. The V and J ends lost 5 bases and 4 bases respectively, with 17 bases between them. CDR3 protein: CASSAVRGAPYGYTF. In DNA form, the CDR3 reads TGTGCCAGCAGCGCCGTCCGGGGGGCTCCCTATGGCTACACCTTC.

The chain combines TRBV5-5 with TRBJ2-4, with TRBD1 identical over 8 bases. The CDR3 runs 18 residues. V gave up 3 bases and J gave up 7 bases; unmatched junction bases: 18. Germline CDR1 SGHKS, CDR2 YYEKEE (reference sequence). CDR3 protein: CASSSTPALTGAGNIQYF. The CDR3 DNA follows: TGTGCCAGCAGCTCAACCCCCGCCCTGACAGGGGCGGGGAACATTCAGTACTTC.

CDR3 loop: CASSEQGGQSSYGYTF. The CDR3 DNA sequence: TGTGCCAGCAGTGAACAAGGCGGGCAATCGTCCTATGGCTACACCTTC. V gene TRBV2 combines with J gene TRBJ1-2; unclear D gene. CDR1 and CDR2 from the germline V gene are SNHLY and FYNNEI. CDR3 length: 16 amino acids. V was cut by 2 bases and J by 4 bases, with 17 bases left in between.

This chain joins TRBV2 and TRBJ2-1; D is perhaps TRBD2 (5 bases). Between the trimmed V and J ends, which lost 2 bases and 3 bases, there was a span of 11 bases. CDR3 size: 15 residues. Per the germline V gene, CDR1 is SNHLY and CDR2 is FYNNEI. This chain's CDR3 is CASSETARDYNEQFF. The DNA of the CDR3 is TGTGCCAGCAGTGAAACGGCCCGGGACTACAATGAGCAGTTCTTC.

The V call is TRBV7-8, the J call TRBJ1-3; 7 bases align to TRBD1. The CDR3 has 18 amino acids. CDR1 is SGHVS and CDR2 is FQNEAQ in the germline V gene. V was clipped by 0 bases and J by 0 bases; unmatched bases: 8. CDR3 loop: CASSLALEGQISGNTIYF. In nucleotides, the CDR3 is TGTGCCAGCAGCTTAGCGTTGGAGGGACAGATCTCTGGAAACACCATATATTTT.